Sequencing of this T cell receptor beta chain was carried out in a study of control samples from healthy donors and cancer patients. The V gene lost 3 bases and the J gene lost 2 bases, with 12 bases spanning the gap. The CDR3 length is 15 residues. Germline loops: CDR1 SGHTA, CDR2 FQGNSA. This clone was recorded once. Assay: immunoSEQ multiplex PCR; the TCRdb copy retains only in-frame clones and omits some. The sample contains roughly 40,000 clones, about 93% of which appear only once. The source is a woman between 45 and 65 years old in good health. Specimen: blood. V usage is TRBV7-2 and J usage is TRBJ2-3; unclear D gene. CDR3 sequence reads: CASSFATLSTDTQYF. In DNA, the CDR3 is TGTGCCAGCAGCTTTGCGACGCTCTCCACAGATACGCAGTATTTT.